Presented here are 6 T cell receptor beta chains from one specimen sequenced in a study of blood T cells in healthy people across ages. A sample-barcoded 5' primer and a J-beta primer mix were used in a second PCR of roughly 6 to 11 cycles. One entry per CDR3 protein, called by TCRdb with MiXCR from the 5' RACE reads. The repertoire holds 1,300,000 or so distinct CDR3 sequences, with roughly 60% as singletons. Sequenced sample: blood. These receptors all stem from a man aged 18 to 30 in good health.

This clonotype has more than one count but fewer than ten. The V call is TRBV28, the J call TRBJ2-2; D perhaps matches TRBD2 (6 bases). The CDR3 has 13 residues. V dropped 3 bases and J dropped 6 bases, with 8 bases sitting between them. CDR1 is MDHEN, CDR2 SYDVKM, per germline. The CDR3 reads CASSLEGSGELFF. Here the CDR3 DNA reads TGTGCCAGCAGTTTGGAGGGGTCCGGGGAGCTGTTTTTT.

With regard to this clonotype: The junction departs from germline at one end; a sequencing error may be responsible. V is TRBV10-3 and J is TRBJ2-7; the D gene is possibly TRBD1 (7 bases). The CDR3 is made up of 13 amino acids. CDR1 and CDR2 from the germline V gene are ENHRY and SYGVKD. CDR3 residues: CAISGDSGYVQYF. The CDR3 DNA reads as TGTGCCATCAGTGGGGACAGCGGGTACGTGCAGTACTTC.

This clonotype has only a few counts. The chain is built from TRBV9 and TRBJ2-5; a weak D match, TRBD2 (6 bases). V shed 4 bases and J shed 3 bases, with 22 bases lying between them. The CDR3 extends over 17 amino acids. Looked up from germline, CDR1 is SGDLS and CDR2 is YYNGEE. The CDR3 DNA follows: TGTGCCAGCAGCCCAGCGTTTAGTAGGGGAGGAGAAGAGACCCAGTACTTC. Translating it yields CASSPAFSRGGEETQYF.

This clonotype has only a few counts. The chain couples TRBV29-1 to TRBJ2-7; 9 positions match TRBD1. Germline assignment: CDR1 SQVTM and CDR2 ANQGSEA. V was clipped by 2 bases and J by 3 bases; unmatched bases: 5. This CDR3 is 14 amino acids long. The CDR3 bases are TGCAGCGTTGAATGGAAGGACAGGGGCTACGAGCAGTACTTC. Protein: CSVEWKDRGYEQYF.

In its sample, this clonotype was seen a few times. Here the CDR3 DNA reads TGTGCCAGCAGCTTAGTTTCGGCCGTGGGCTACGAGCAGTACTTC. As protein: CASSLVSAVGYEQYF. The rearrangement links TRBV7-2 to TRBJ2-7; D not resolved. This CDR3 is 15 amino acids long. The germline V and J ends were trimmed by 1 base and 3 bases, with 13 bases remaining between them. CDR1 and CDR2 (germline): SGHTA, FQGNSA.

J is TRBJ2-7 and V is TRBV7-9, with D uncertain. The CDR3 extends over 15 amino acids. Trimming shortened V by 4 bases and J by 1 base, and 14 bases separated the two germline ends. The germline gives CDR1 SEHNR, CDR2 FQNEAQ (reference sequence). DNA for the CDR3: TGTGCCAGCAGCTCAGCAATGCCCCGATCCTACGAGCAGTACTTC. This gives the protein CASSSAMPRSYEQYF.